The sequence of this T cell receptor beta chain was determined in a study of OX40 agonist ivuxolimab in advanced cancers. Data came from immunoSEQ multiplex PCR; TCRdb stores just in-frame clones and leaves some out. The sample includes some 66,000 clones, roughly four fifths of them seen just once. This CDR3 has 15 residues. V shed 2 bases and J shed 3 bases, with 12 bases lying between them. In germline, CDR1 is SGHVS, CDR2 FNYEAQ. The genes are TRBV7-6 and TRBJ2-3, with D perhaps matching TRBD1 (6 bases). Sequencing used CD4+ or CD8+ T cells sorted from blood, obtained in a trial of the OX40 agonist ivuxolimab. The clonotype comes from an adult with an advanced solid tumor such as melanoma, head and neck, liver or kidney cancer. This CDR3 is CASSLQGFLTDTQYF. The CDR3 DNA reads as TGTGCCAGCAGCTTACAGGGGTTTTTGACAGATACGCAGTATTTT.